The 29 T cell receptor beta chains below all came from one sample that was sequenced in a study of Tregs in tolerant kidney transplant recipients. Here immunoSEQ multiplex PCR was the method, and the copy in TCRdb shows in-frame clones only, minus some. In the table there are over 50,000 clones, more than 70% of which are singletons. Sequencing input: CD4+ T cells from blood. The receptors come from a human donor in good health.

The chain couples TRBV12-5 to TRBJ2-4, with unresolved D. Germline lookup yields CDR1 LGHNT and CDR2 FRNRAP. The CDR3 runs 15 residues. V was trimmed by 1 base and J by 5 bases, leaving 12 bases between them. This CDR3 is CASGLDGWVENIQYF. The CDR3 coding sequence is TGTGCTAGTGGTTTGGATGGCTGGGTGGAAAACATTCAGTACTTC. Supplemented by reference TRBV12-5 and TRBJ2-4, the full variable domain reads DARVTQTPRHKVTEMGQEVTMRCQPILGHNTVFWYRQTMMQGLELLAYFRNRAPLDDSGMPKDRFSAEMPDATLATLKIQPSEPRDSAVYFCASGLDGWVENIQYFGAGTRLSVL.

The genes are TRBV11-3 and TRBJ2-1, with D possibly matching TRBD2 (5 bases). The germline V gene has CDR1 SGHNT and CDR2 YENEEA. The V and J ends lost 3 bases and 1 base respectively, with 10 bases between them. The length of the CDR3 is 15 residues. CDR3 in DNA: TGTGCCAGCAGCTTCCCTAGGAGGTCCTACAATGAGCAGTTCTTC. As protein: CASSFPRRSYNEQFF.

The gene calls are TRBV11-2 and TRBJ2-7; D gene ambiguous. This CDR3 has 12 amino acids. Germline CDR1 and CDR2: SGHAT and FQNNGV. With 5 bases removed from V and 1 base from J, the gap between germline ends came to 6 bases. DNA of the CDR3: TGTGCCAGCAGCCGTGGGTCCTACGAGCAGTACTTC. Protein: CASSRGSYEQYF.

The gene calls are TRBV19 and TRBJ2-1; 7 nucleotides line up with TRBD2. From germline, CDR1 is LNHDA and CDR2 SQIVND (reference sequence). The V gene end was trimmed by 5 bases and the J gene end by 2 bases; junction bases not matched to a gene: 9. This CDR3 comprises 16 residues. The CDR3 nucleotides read TGTGCCAGTAGTGGCGGGAGTGCCTCTCCCTACAATGAGCAGTTCTTC. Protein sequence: CASSGGSASPYNEQFF.

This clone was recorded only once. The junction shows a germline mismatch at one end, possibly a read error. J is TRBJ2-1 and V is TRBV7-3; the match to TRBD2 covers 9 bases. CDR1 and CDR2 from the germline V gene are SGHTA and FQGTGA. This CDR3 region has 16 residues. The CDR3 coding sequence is TGTGCCAGCAGCCTAACGACGACTAGCGGTAGCGATGAGCAGTTCTTC. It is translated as CASSLTTTSGSDEQFF.

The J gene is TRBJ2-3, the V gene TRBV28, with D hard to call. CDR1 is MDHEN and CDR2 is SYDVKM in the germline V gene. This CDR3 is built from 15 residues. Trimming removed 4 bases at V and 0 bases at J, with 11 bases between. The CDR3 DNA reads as TGTGCCAGCAGTTCCCCTCCAGCCAGCACAGATACGCAGTATTTT. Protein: CASSSPPASTDTQYF.

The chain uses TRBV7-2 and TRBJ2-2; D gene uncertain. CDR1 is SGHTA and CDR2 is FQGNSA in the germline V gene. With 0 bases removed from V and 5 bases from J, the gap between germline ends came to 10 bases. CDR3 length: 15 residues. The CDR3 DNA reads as TGTGCCAGCAGCTTAGCGAGCGCAATAACCGGGGAGCTGTTTTTT. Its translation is CASSLASAITGELFF.

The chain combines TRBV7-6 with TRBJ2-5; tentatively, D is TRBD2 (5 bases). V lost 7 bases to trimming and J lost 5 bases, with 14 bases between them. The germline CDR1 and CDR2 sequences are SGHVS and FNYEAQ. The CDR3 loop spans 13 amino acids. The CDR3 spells CASIKSGSETQYF. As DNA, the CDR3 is TGTGCCAGCATCAAATCGGGGTCGGAGACCCAGTACTTC.

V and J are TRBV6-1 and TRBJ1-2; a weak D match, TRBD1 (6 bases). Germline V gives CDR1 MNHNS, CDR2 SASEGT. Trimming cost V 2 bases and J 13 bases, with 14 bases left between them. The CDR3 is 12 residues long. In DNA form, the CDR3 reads TGTGCCAGCAGTGAAACCAGACAGGAGTTCACCTTC. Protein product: CASSETRQEFTF.

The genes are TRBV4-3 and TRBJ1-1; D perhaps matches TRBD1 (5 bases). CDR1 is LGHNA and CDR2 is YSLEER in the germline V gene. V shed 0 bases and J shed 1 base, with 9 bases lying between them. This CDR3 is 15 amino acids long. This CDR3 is CASSQEVGRNTEAFF. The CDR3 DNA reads TGCGCCAGCAGCCAAGAAGTGGGACGGAACACTGAAGCTTTCTTT.

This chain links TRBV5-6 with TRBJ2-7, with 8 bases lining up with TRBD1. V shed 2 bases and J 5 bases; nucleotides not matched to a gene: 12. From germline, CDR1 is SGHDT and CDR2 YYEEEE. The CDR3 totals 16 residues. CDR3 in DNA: TGTGCCAGCAGCTTTGGTAGGCGGGACAGGTCTCACGAGCAGTACTTC. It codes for CASSFGRRDRSHEQYF.

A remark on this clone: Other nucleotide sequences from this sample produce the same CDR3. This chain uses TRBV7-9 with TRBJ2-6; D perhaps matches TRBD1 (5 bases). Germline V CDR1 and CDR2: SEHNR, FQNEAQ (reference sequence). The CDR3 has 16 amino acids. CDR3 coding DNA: TGTGCTAGCCTAGACCAGGGTCTACCTGGGGCCAACGTCCTGACTTTC. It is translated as CASLDQGLPGANVLTF.

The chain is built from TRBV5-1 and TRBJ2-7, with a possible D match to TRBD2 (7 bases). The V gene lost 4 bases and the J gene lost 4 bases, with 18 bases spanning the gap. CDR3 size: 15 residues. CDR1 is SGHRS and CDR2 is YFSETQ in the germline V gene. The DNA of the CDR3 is TGCGCCAGCAGCCTTATTGAGGGGGGGAAGTACGAGCAGTACTTC. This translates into CASSLIEGGKYEQYF.

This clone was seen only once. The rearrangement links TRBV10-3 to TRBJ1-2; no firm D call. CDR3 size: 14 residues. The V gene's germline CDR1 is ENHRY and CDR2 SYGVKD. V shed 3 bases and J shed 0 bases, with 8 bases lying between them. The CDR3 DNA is TGTGCCATCAGTGAAAAGGGAGCTAACTATGGCTACACCTTC. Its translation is CAISEKGANYGYTF.

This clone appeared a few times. The CDR3 loop reads CATSREDHPSYEQYF. The CDR3 nucleotides are TGTGCCACCAGCAGAGAAGACCATCCCTCCTACGAGCAGTACTTC. The chain employs TRBV15 and TRBJ2-7; D unresolved. This CDR3 is built from 15 residues. Looked up from germline, CDR1 is LNHNV and CDR2 is YYDKDF (reference sequence). Trimming left V 0 bases short and J 0 bases short, with 9 bases between.

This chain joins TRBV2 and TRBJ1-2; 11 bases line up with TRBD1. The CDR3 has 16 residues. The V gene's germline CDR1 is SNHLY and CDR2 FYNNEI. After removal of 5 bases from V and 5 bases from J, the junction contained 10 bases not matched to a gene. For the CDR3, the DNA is TGTGCCAGCAGTACTGGACAGGGGGCAGCCGCTTATGGCTACACCTTC. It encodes CASSTGQGAAAYGYTF.

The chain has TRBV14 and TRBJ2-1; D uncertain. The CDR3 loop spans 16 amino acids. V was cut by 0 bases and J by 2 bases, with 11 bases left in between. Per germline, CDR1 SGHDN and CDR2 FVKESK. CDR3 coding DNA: TGTGCCAGCAGCCAAGATCGATGGCTGGCCTACAATGAGCAGTTCTTC. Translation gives CASSQDRWLAYNEQFF. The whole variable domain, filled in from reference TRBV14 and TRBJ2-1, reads EAGVTQFPSHSVIEKGQTVTLRCDPISGHDNLYWYRRVMGKEIKFLLHFVKESKQDESGMPNNRFLAERTGGTYSTLKVQPAELEDSGVYFCASSQDRWLAYNEQFFGPGTRLTVL.

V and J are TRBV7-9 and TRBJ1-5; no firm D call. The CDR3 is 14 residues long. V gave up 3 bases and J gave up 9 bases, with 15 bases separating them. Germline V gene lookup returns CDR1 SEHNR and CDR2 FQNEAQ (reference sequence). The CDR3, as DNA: TGTGCCAGCAGCTTCCAGGCTAAGTTTGCGCCCCAGCATTTT. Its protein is CASSFQAKFAPQHF.

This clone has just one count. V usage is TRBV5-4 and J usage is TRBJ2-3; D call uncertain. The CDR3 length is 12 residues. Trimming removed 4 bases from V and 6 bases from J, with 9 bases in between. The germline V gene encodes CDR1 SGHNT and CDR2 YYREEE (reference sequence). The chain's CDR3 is CASSPYLDTQYF. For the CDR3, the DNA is TGTGCCAGCAGCCCATACTTGGATACGCAGTATTTT.

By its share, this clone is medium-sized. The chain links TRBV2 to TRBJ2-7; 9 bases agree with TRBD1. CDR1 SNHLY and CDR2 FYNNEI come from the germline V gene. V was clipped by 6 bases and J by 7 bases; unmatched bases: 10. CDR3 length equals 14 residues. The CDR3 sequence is CASSRTGAVSEQYF. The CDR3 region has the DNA TGTGCCAGCAGCCGGACAGGGGCAGTCTCGGAGCAGTACTTC.

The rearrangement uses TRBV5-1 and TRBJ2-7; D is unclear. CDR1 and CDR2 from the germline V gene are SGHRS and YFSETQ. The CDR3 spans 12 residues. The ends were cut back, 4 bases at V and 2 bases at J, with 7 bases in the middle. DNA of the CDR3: TGCGCCAGCAGCCTTCCCCCCTACGAGCAGTACTTC. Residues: CASSLPPYEQYF.

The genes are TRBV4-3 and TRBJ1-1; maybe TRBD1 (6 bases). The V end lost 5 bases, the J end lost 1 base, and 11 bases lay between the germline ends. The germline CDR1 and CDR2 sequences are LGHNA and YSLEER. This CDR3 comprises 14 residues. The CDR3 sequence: CASSEGTPNTEAFF. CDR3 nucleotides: TGCGCCAGCAGCGAAGGGACACCGAACACTGAAGCTTTCTTT.

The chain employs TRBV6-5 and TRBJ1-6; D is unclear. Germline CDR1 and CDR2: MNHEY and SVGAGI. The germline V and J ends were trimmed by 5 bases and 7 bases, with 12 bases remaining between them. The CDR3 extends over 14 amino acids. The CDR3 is CASSMTHRNSPLHF. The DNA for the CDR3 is TGTGCCAGCAGTATGACCCACCGGAATTCACCCCTCCACTTT.

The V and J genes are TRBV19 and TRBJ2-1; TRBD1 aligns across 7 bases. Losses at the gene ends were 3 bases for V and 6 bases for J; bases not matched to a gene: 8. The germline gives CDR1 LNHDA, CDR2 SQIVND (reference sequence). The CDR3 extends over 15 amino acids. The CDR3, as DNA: TGTGCCAGTAGTATGGACAGGAGTGCACGCAATGAGCAGTTCTTC. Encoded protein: CASSMDRSARNEQFF.

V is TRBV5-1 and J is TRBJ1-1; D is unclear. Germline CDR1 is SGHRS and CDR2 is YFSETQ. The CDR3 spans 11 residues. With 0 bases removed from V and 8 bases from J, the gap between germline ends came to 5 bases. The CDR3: CASSLGVEAFF. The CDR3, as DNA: TGCGCCAGCAGCTTGGGGGTCGAAGCTTTCTTT.

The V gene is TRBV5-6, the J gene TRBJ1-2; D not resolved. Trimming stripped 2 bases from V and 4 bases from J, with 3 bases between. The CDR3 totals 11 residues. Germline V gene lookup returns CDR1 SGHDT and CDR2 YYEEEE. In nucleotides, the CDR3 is TGTGCCAGCAGCTTATCCTATGGCTACACCTTC. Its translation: CASSLSYGYTF.

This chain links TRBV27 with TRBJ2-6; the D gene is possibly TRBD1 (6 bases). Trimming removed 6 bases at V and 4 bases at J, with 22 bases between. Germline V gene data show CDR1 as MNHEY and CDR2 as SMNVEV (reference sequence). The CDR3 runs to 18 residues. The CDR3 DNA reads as TGTGCCAGCAGAACTTGGGGGCCCCCGGTACCCGGGGCCAACGTCCTGACTTTC. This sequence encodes CASRTWGPPVPGANVLTF.

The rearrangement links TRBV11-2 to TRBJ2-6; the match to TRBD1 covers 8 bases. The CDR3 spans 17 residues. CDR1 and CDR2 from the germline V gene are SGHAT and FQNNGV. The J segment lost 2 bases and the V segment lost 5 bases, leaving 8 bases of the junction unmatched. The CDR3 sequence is CASSLMAGGPGANVLTF. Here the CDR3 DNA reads TGTGCCAGCAGCCTTATGGCAGGGGGCCCTGGGGCCAACGTCCTGACTTTC.

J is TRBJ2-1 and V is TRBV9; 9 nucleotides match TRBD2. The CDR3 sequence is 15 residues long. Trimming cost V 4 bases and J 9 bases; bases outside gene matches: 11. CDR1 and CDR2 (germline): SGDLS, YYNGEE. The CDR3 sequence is CASSPAGGRVGEQFF. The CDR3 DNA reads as TGTGCCAGCAGCCCAGCCGGCGGGAGGGTCGGTGAGCAGTTCTTC.